This T cell receptor (beta chain) is from a study of cytomegalovirus exposure and HLA in healthy donors. Concerning this clone itself: The antigen is unknown.

Researchers ran the PCR with 60 Vbeta and 13 Jbeta primers. TCRdb keeps only in-frame clones here, not all; method: immunoSEQ multiplex PCR. This sample yields about 130,000 clones, of which 65% to 70% are seen a single time; roughly 1.7% belongs to the top ten. Participants comprised healthy donors of bone marrow. This CDR3 spans 16 amino acids. CDR1 and CDR2 from the germline V gene are MGHRA and YSYEKL. V was shortened by 1 base and J by 4 bases, with 16 bases between the two germline ends. Study observations and caveats: Presence/absence analyses supposed approximately even sequencing depth among donors. HLA allele associations emerged for 16,951 TCR beta sequences in a later analysis, at 0.05 false discovery rate.

This receptor was obtained from a human donor in good health. The sequenced material came from PBMCs. The chain is built from TRBV4-1 and TRBJ1-1; D remains unclear. The CDR3 region has the DNA TGCGCCAGCAGCCAAGGGCGGCGATCGGTTGTCACTGAAGCTTTCTTT. This gives the protein CASSQGRRSVVTEAFF.